The next 13 T cell receptor beta chains were all read from a single sample in a study of technical replicates of blood from several donors. Libraries were prepared by immunoSEQ multiplex PCR; TCRdb keeps only in-frame clonotypes and omits some of them. This table holds tens of thousands of clones, 96% found once. Sequenced material: T cells isolated from PBMCs. The receptors originated from a human donor in good health.

This clone has a single count. The V gene is TRBV6-5, the J gene TRBJ2-7, with 7 bases that match TRBD2. V lost 6 bases to trimming and J lost 5 bases; unmatched junction nucleotides: 10. Germline V gene lookup returns CDR1 MNHEY and CDR2 SVGAGI. The CDR3 is 14 residues long. The CDR3 loop reads CASSSPGLTHEQYF. The CDR3 DNA reads TGTGCCAGCAGCTCACCGGGACTAACCCACGAGCAGTACTTC.

The chain has TRBV2 and TRBJ2-5, with 8 bases lining up with TRBD1. Germline CDR1 SNHLY, CDR2 FYNNEI. J was trimmed by 3 bases and V by 0 bases; bases with no gene match: 27. The CDR3 is made up of 23 amino acids. CDR3 sequence reads: CASSEALHRYVEKGQGYKETQYF. The CDR3 DNA sequence: TGTGCCAGCAGTGAAGCGCTTCACCGATATGTAGAGAAAGGACAGGGCTATAAAGAGACCCAGTACTTC.

The chain uses TRBV4-3 and TRBJ2-3; D might be TRBD2 (5 bases). V lost 4 bases, J lost 2 bases, and 16 bases lay in between. The CDR3 runs 16 residues. Germline V gene sequence: CDR1 LGHNA, CDR2 YSLEER. CDR3 coding DNA: TGCGCCAGCAGCCGGGAGATGACATACTCCACAGATACGCAGTATTTT. This codes for CASSREMTYSTDTQYF.

The rearrangement links TRBV7-3 to TRBJ2-1; weak D call: TRBD2 (5 bases). CDR1 SGHTA and CDR2 FQGTGA come from the germline V gene. The V end was cut by 1 base, the J end by 7 bases, with 14 bases between. The CDR3 runs to 15 residues. The CDR3 DNA reads as TGTGCCAGCAGCTTAAATCTTCGAGCGGTTAATGAGCAGTTCTTC. As protein: CASSLNLRAVNEQFF. The variable domain in full, with the rest retrieved from reference TRBV7-3 and TRBJ2-1, is GAGVSQTPSNKVTEKGKYVELRCDPISGHTALYWYRQSLGQGPEFLIYFQGTGAADDSGLPNDRFFAVRPEGSVSTLKIQRTERGDSAVYLCASSLNLRAVNEQFFGPGTRLTVL.

The J gene is TRBJ1-1, the V gene TRBV9, with 9 bases fitting TRBD1. The germline gives CDR1 SGDLS, CDR2 YYNGEE. The CDR3 has 16 residues. V was clipped by 3 bases and J by 5 bases; unmatched bases: 11. CDR3 nucleotide sequence: TGTGCCAGCAGCGCTCATCCCGGGACAGGGTTTACTGAAGCTTTCTTT. Translated: CASSAHPGTGFTEAFF.

This chain links TRBV7-9 with TRBJ1-5, with 8 bases that match TRBD1. V lost 6 bases, J lost 6 bases, and 10 bases stayed unmatched. The CDR3 is 15 amino acids. CDR1 and CDR2 (germline): SEHNR, FQNEAQ (reference sequence). This CDR3 reads CASSSGTGRRQPQHF. CDR3 bases: TGTGCCAGCAGTTCCGGGACAGGAAGGCGTCAGCCCCAGCATTTT.

The chain couples TRBV6-1 to TRBJ1-1, with D possibly being TRBD1 (6 bases). Trimming shortened V by 4 bases and J by 6 bases, and 21 bases separated the two germline ends. The CDR3 is 16 amino acids. Germline-derived CDR1 and CDR2 are MNHNS and SASEGT. CDR3 coding DNA: TGTGCCAGCAGTGTTATAATGACAGGCCGGGGCGCTGAAGCTTTCTTT. Its protein product is CASSVIMTGRGAEAFF.

The CDR3 DNA reads TGTGCCATCAGTCAGGGGACCGGGGCCAACGTCCTGACTTTC. Translation: CAISQGTGANVLTF. The V call is TRBV10-3, the J call TRBJ2-6, with TRBD1 as a possible D gene (6 bases). Germline V gives CDR1 ENHRY, CDR2 SYGVKD. The CDR3 loop spans 14 amino acids. Trimming took 5 bases from V and 4 from J, leaving 9 bases between them.

The gene calls are TRBV13 and TRBJ2-2; weak D call: TRBD1 (5 bases). V gave up 6 bases and J gave up 6 bases, with 14 bases separating them. The germline V gene encodes CDR1 PRHDT and CDR2 FYEKMQ (reference sequence). The CDR3 covers 14 residues. As DNA, the CDR3 is TGTGCCAGCAGTTACACTACCAGGGCCGGGGAGCTGTTTTTT. This sequence encodes CASSYTTRAGELFF.

The chain combines TRBV5-5 with TRBJ1-5; maybe TRBD1 (6 bases). Germline V gives CDR1 SGHKS, CDR2 YYEKEE (reference sequence). V was trimmed by 3 bases and J by 6 bases, leaving 13 bases between them. CDR3 length equals 14 residues. The CDR3 bases are TGTGCCAGCAGCTCCTACAGGGAAGTTCAGCCCCAGCATTTT. Translation: CASSSYREVQPQHF.

This clone was recorded only once. The chain employs TRBV5-1 and TRBJ2-2; a weak D match, TRBD2 (6 bases). The CDR3 sequence is 12 residues long. Germline V gene lookup returns CDR1 SGHRS and CDR2 YFSETQ. The CDR3 DNA follows: TGCGCTACGGCGGGGTACACCGGGGAGCTGTTTTTT. Protein: CATAGYTGELFF. Full variable domain (outside the CDR3, taken from reference TRBV5-1 and TRBJ2-2): KAGVTQTPRYLIKTRGQQVTLSCSPISGHRSVSWYQQTPGQGLQFLFEYFSETQRNKGNFPGRFSGRQFSNSRSEMNVSTLELGDSALYLCATAGYTGELFFGEGSRLTVL.

This chain uses TRBV7-3 with TRBJ2-1; D is ambiguous. This CDR3 has 11 amino acids. Per germline, CDR1 SGHTA and CDR2 FQGTGA. V lost 4 bases and J lost 9, with 7 bases in between. CDR3 nucleotides: TGTGCCAGCAGCTCTGAGAGTGAGCAGTTCTTC. Its protein product is CASSSESEQFF.

The chain carries TRBV30 and TRBJ2-7; D gene uncertain. CDR3 size: 13 residues. Germline-derived CDR1 and CDR2 are GTSNPN and SVGIG (reference sequence). V was cut by 0 bases and J by 5 bases, with 11 bases left in between. CDR3 DNA sequence: TGTGCCTGGAGTGTATGGCAGGCCCACGAGCAGTACTTC. It encodes CAWSVWQAHEQYF. The whole variable domain, remainder taken from reference TRBV30 and TRBJ2-7, is SQTIHQWPATLVQPVGSPLSLECTVEGTSNPNLYWYRQAAGRGLQLLFYSVGIGQISSEVPQNLSASRPQDRQFILSSKKLLLSDSGFYLCAWSVWQAHEQYFGPGTRLTVT.